This TCR beta chain was captured by sequencing in a study of blood T cell repertoires in COVID-19. Study background: The United States, Italy and Spain provided the acute and convalescent COVID-19 samples. The analysed material was cDNA or gDNA that came from T cells, B-cell-depleted T cells, or PBMCs.

This clone was counted once. CDR3 length equals 13 residues. Germline CDR1 is WNHNN and CDR2 is SYGVQD (reference sequence). The trim removed 5 bases at V and 4 bases at J, leaving 2 bases unmatched. As handled by the study authors: By means of reference gene primer amplification, nucleated cell counts were estimated. Profiling relied on immunoSEQ multiplex PCR, and the TCRdb table lists in-frame clones only, not all of them. V, J and clone size are taken as reported in that table, and D and trimming were inferred from the DNA itself. The sample shows some 150,000 clones, 65% to 90% of them seen only once.

Sequenced sample: peripheral blood. The chain uses TRBV10-1 and TRBJ1-5, with 7 bases lining up with TRBD1. This sequence was found in a woman aged 45-59 years with acute or convalescent COVID-19. This CDR3 reads CASSLTGNQPQHF. The CDR3 DNA follows: TGCGCCAGCAGTTTGACAGGGAATCAGCCCCAGCATTTT.